This is a list of T cell receptor beta chains from one sample in a study of CD8+ T cells in alopecia areata. Clones were read by immunoSEQ multiplex PCR, and TCRdb kept only the in-frame ones, dropping some. The data hold 100,000 to 150,000 clones, with about 47% observed a single time. Sample: CD8+ T cells sorted from blood, taken at week 0. Receptor source: a human donor with alopecia areata. CDR3s include the opening cysteine and the closing phenylalanine or tryptophan. The D gene is left open where the match is weak. Clone size is not always given. Where it is, it says once, few, many or a class for expanded clones.

few,TRBJ1-4,NA,TRBV4-3,15,TGCGCCAGCAGCCAGGGGACGACACCGAGGGAAAAACTGTTTTTT,CASSQGTTPREKLFF
few,TRBJ2-1,NA,TRBV7-9,16,TGTGCCAGCAGCTTAGTGACCCCAATGGGGGGCAATGAGCAGTTCTTC,CASSLVTPMGGNEQFF
NA,TRBJ2-6,NA,TRBV5-1,18,TGCGCCAGCAGCTTCGGGTATAGGCAGCACTCTGGGGCCAACGTCCTGACTTTC,CASSFGYRQHSGANVLTF
NA,TRBJ1-2,NA,TRBV12-5,13,TGTGCTAGTGGAAACGGGCCCTACTATGGCTACACCTTC,CASGNGPYYGYTF
NA,TRBJ2-3,NA,TRBV4-1,13,TGCGCCAGCAGCCAAGATGCTGCAGATACGCAGTATTTT,CASSQDAADTQYF
NA,TRBJ2-2,TRBD1,TRBV29-1,12,TGCAGCGTTTTACAGGGGTCCGGGGAGCTGTTTTTT,CSVLQGSGELFF
NA,TRBJ2-3,NA,TRBV30,19,TGTGCCTGGAGTGTGGAGGACCCGCTACATCCCACCAACACAGATACGCAGTATTTT,CAWSVEDPLHPTNTDTQYF
NA,TRBJ2-2,NA,TRBV7-9,17,TGTGCCAGCAGCCCCGCCTGGGGGGACCTGAACACCGGGGAGCTGTTTTTT,CASSPAWGDLNTGELFF
NA,TRBJ2-7,TRBD2,TRBV5-1,15,TGCGCCAGCAGCTACTGGCTAGCGGGGGGAGGCGAGCAGTACTTC,CASSYWLAGGGEQYF
few,TRBJ1-3,TRBD1,TRBV4-1,15,TGCGCCAGCAGCCAGACAGGGGAGGAAGGAAACACCATATATTTT,CASSQTGEEGNTIYF
few,TRBJ1-4,NA,TRBV9,14,TGTGCCAGCAGCGTCAGGGGCCGGAATGAAAAACTGTTTTTT,CASSVRGRNEKLFF
few,TRBJ2-7,NA,TRBV9,13,TGTGCCAGCAGCGTAGCAACAGGGCGAGAGCAGTACTTC,CASSVATGREQYF
NA,TRBJ1-1,NA,TRBV14,13,TGTGCCAGCAGCGCGGGAGGGGGCACTGAAGCTTTCTTT,CASSAGGGTEAFF
NA,TRBJ2-7,NA,TRBV5-6,15,TGTGCCAGCAGTCTGGACAGGAGGGGGACCTACGAGCAGTACTTC,CASSLDRRGTYEQYF
few,TRBJ1-2,NA,TRBV29-1,15,TGCAGCGTTGAAGATTTTACCGAGACTAACTATGGCTACACCTTC,CSVEDFTETNYGYTF
NA,TRBJ2-1,TRBD2,TRBV27,14,TGTGCCAGCAGTTTTACCGGGGGGGCCTTCGAGCAGTTCTTC,CASSFTGGAFEQFF
NA,TRBJ1-1,NA,TRBV9,14,TGTGCCAGCAGCGTAGAGCAGGCAAACACTGAAGCTTTCTTT,CASSVEQANTEAFF
NA,TRBJ2-7,TRBD1,TRBV13,16,TGTGCCAGCAGCCCTACCCGGACAGGGAGGACTAACGAGCAGTACTTC,CASSPTRTGRTNEQYF
NA,TRBJ2-3,NA,TRBV5-1,14,TGCGCCAGCAGCCATTGGCCGCGCACAGATACGCAGTATTTT,CASSHWPRTDTQYF
NA,TRBJ1-1,TRBD1,TRBV30,16,TGTGCCTGGAGTGAAGTGGGGGACAGGGATGACACTGAAGCTTTCTTT,CAWSEVGDRDDTEAFF
NA,TRBJ2-6,NA,TRBV27,14,TGTGCCAGCACCTGGGGTGGTGGGGCCAACGTCCTGACTTTC,CASTWGGGANVLTF
NA,TRBJ1-2,NA,TRBV6-1,14,TGTGCCACGGTGGGGGCCGAGAACGGCTATGGCTACACCTTC,CATVGAENGYGYTF
few,TRBJ1-5,NA,TRBV19,17,TGTGCCAGTAGTATTGAGGGATTGGGATGGGGCAATCAGCCCCAGCATTTT,CASSIEGLGWGNQPQHF
NA,TRBJ2-7,TRBD1,TRBV27,13,TGTGCCAGCAGTTTGGGGACAGGGGGCGAGCAGTACTTC,CASSLGTGGEQYF
NA,TRBJ1-1,TRBD1,TRBV13,15,TGTGCCAGCAGCGCATCGGGACAGGGCAACACTGAAGCTTTCTTT,CASSASGQGNTEAFF
once,TRBJ2-3,TRBD2,TRBV29-1,13,TGCAGCGTGGAGACTAGCGAGGAAGATACGCAGTATTTT,CSVETSEEDTQYF
NA,TRBJ2-7,TRBD1,TRBV15,16,TGTGCCACCAGCAGAGACCTCCTGACAGGGAACTACGAGCAGTACTTC,CATSRDLLTGNYEQYF
NA,TRBJ2-7,NA,TRBV11-2,15,TGTGCCAGCAGCTCCTACGGGACGGAAACCTACGAGCAGTACTTC,CASSSYGTETYEQYF
NA,TRBJ1-1,TRBD1,TRBV27,17,TGTGCCAGCAGTTCCAGGACAGGGATAACCCTGAACACTGAAGCTTTCTTT,CASSSRTGITLNTEAFF
NA,TRBJ2-5,NA,TRBV27,13,TGTGCCAGCAGTTTAAACTCGCTCCAGACCCAGTACTTC,CASSLNSLQTQYF
few,TRBJ2-7,NA,TRBV19,9,TGTGCCACCGCCTACGAGCAGTACTTC,CATAYEQYF
many,TRBJ2-1,TRBD2,TRBV19,17,TGTGCCAGTAGTCCCACCCGGACTAGCGGGAGAAACAATGAGCAGTTCTTC,CASSPTRTSGRNNEQFF
few,TRBJ2-7,TRBD1,TRBV7-8,13,TGTGCCAGCAGCCAGGACAGGGGGGACGAGCAGTACTTC,CASSQDRGDEQYF
NA,TRBJ2-7,NA,TRBV25-1,15,TGTGCCAGCAGAATAGACAGGTCCTTTCTCTACGAGCAGTACTTC,CASRIDRSFLYEQYF
few,TRBJ2-2,NA,TRBV7-9,13,TGTGCCAGCAGCTTAGGGTCCACCGGGGAGCTGTTTTTT,CASSLGSTGELFF